This TCR beta chain was recorded in a study of blood T cell repertoires in COVID-19. Study-level background: T cells, B-cell-depleted T cells, or PBMCs provided the cDNA or gDNA that served as material.

CDR1 is SGDLS and CDR2 is YYNGEE in the germline V gene. J lost 1 base, V lost 5 bases, and 8 bases had no gene match. The CDR3 is made up of 16 amino acids. Original data processing: Amplification of reference gene primers provided the estimated nucleated cell counts. The data were produced by immunoSEQ multiplex PCR, yet TCRdb's version contains in-frame clones alone and is incomplete. V, J and clone size are those of that table, while D and trimming were read from the DNA. Among some 62,000 clones listed, 65% to 85% were seen once. The sequence derives from a woman aged 40 to 49 with acute COVID-19. The sequencing sample was made of PBMCs or T cells enriched from blood (not recorded which). The chain carries TRBV9 and TRBJ2-1, with TRBD1 matching over 8 bases. CDR3 sequence reads: CASSDQRQGSYNEQFF. The DNA for the CDR3 is TGTGCCAGCAGTGATCAACGACAGGGGTCCTACAATGAGCAGTTCTTC. The entire variable domain, with the rest obtained from reference TRBV9 and TRBJ2-1, is as follows: DSGVTQTPKHLITATGQRVTLRCSPRSGDLSVYWYQQSLDQGLQFLIQYYNGEERAKGNILERFSAQQFPDLHSELNLSSLELGDSALYFCASSDQRQGSYNEQFFGPGTRLTVL.